Listed below are T cell receptor beta chains from one sample, sequenced in a study of T-cell memory formation after mild COVID-19. Via MiXCR, TCRdb re-called the 5' RACE reads, giving one row per CDR3 protein. Among about 250,000 distinct CDR3 sequences listed, over 15% were seen once. Sequencing input: PBMCs or a T cell subset sorted from them (not recorded which). These receptors were obtained from an adult woman who had mild COVID-19 (a few samples of this study predate the infection). Cell type and time point are not known. CDR3s include the opening cysteine and the closing phenylalanine or tryptophan. D genes are given only for firm matches. Some rows mark clone size as missing; the rest say once, few, many or name a class of expanded clone.

D | J | V | size | length | DNA | CDR3
TRBD1 | TRBJ2-1 | TRBV5-1 | few | 15 | TGCGCCAGCAGCTCCAGACAGGGGGCTAAGGATGAGCAGTTCTTC | CASSSRQGAKDEQFF
. | TRBJ2-1 | TRBV24-1 | . | 18 | TGTGCCACCAGGGGAGAAGCCGGTAGCGGGACAGTGGGAAATGAGCAGTTCTTC | CATRGEAGSGTVGNEQFF
. | TRBJ2-7 | TRBV30 | few | 11 | TGTGCCTGGAGTGCCGTTTACGAGCAGTACTTC | CAWSAVYEQYF
. | TRBJ2-3 | TRBV29-1 | . | 14 | TGCAGCGTTCGGAGGAGGGCAACCACAGATACGCAGTATTTT | CSVRRRATTDTQYF
. | TRBJ2-7 | TRBV10-3 | many | 13 | TGTGCCATCACCTACAGGACGGACTACGAGCAGTACTTC | CAITYRTDYEQYF
TRBD1 | TRBJ1-4 | TRBV7-6 | many | 16 | TGTGCCAGCAGCTTAGGGGTACAGGGGGCGCGTGAAAAACTGTTTTTT | CASSLGVQGAREKLFF
. | TRBJ1-1 | TRBV20-1 | many | 14 | TGCAGTGCTAGAGATCCGGGGCTCGGCACTGAAGCTTTCTTT | CSARDPGLGTEAFF
. | TRBJ1-2 | TRBV10-3 | . | 15 | TGTGCCACGAAGGGCACCGAGCAGGGAGCTGGTGGCTACACCTTC | CATKGTEQGAGGYTF
. | TRBJ2-3 | TRBV4-1 | . | 14 | TGCGCCAGCACCTCACCTAAGGGTTCAGATACGCAGTATTTT | CASTSPKGSDTQYF
. | TRBJ2-5 | TRBV20-1 | . | 11 | TGCAGTGCTCCGTACCAAGAGACCCAGTACTTC | CSAPYQETQYF
TRBD1 | TRBJ1-2 | TRBV9 | few | 16 | TGTGCCAGCAGCGCAGGACAGGGGACCTATTCCTATGGCTACACCTTC | CASSAGQGTYSYGYTF
. | TRBJ2-2 | TRBV5-1 | . | 15 | TGCGCCAGCAGCCGCATGAACCCGAACACCGGGGAGCTGTTTTTT | CASSRMNPNTGELFF
TRBD2 | TRBJ2-1 | TRBV20-1 | few | 16 | TGCAGTGCTAGAGACCCGGGACTAGCGGGAGTACATGAGCAGTTCTTC | CSARDPGLAGVHEQFF